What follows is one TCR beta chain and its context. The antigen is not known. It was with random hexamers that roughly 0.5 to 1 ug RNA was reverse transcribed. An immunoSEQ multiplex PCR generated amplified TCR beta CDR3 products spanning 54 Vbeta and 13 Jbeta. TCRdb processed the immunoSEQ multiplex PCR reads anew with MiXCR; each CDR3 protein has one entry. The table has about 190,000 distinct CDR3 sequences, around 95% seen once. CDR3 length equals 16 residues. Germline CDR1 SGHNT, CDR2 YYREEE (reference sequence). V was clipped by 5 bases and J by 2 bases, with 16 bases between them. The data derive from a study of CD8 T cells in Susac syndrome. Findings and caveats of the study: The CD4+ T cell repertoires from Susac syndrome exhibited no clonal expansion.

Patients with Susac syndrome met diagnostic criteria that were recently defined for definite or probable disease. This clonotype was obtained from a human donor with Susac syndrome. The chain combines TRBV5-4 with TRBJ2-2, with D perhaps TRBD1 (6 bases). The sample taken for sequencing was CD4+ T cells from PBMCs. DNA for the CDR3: TGTGCCAGCAGTTTATACGGGACACCTAACACCGGGGAGCTGTTTTTT. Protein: CASSLYGTPNTGELFF.